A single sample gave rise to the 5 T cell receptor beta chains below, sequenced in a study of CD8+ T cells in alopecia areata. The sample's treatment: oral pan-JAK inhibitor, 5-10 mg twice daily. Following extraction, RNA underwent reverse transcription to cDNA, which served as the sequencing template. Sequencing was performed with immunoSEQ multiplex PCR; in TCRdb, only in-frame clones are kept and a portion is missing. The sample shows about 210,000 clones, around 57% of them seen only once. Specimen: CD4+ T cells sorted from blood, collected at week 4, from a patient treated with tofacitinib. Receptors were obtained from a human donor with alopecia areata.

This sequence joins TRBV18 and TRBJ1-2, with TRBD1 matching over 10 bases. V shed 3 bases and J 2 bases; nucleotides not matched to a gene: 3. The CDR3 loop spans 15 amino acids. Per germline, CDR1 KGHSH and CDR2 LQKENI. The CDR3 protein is CASSPSDRGNYGYTF. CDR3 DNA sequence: TGTGCCAGCTCACCGTCGGACAGGGGGAACTATGGCTACACCTTC.

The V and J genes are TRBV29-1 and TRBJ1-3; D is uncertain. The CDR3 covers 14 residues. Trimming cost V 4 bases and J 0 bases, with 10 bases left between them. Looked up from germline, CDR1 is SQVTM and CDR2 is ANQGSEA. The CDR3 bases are TGCAGCGTTGCTGACAATCGCTCTGGAAACACCATATATTTT. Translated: CSVADNRSGNTIYF.

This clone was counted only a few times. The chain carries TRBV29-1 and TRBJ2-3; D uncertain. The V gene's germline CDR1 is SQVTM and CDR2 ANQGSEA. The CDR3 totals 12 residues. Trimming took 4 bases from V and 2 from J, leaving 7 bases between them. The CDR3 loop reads CSVVEDTDTQYF. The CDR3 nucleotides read TGCAGCGTTGTAGAGGACACAGATACGCAGTATTTT.

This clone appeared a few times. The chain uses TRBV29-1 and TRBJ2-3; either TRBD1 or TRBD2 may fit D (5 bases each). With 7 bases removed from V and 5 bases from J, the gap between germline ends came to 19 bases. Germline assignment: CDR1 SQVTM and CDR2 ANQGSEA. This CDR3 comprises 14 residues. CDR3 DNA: TGCAGCGCATCGGGACCGATCACGGGAGATACGCAGTATTTT. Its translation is CSASGPITGDTQYF.

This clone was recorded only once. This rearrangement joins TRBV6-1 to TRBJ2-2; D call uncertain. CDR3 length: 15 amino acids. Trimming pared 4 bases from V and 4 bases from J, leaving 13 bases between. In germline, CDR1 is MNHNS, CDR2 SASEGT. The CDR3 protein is CASSANPLPTGELFF. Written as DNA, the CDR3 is TGTGCCAGCAGTGCGAACCCACTCCCCACCGGGGAGCTGTTTTTT.